The entry below describes one T cell receptor beta chain. It may be a read error: a sequence one base away is much more abundant. The use of a sample-barcoded 5' primer and a J-beta primer mix characterized a second PCR of roughly 7 to 11 cycles. TCRdb called the 5' RACE reads again in MiXCR, with one record for every CDR3 protein. The sample records hundreds of thousands of distinct CDR3 sequences, about 46% being singletons. This entry comes from a study of blood T cells in healthy people across ages. This CDR3 region has 18 residues. Germline CDR1 and CDR2: SGHTA and FQGNSA. This chain uses TRBV7-2 with TRBJ2-5, with 8 bases matching TRBD1. Sequences were obtained from blood. The origin of this receptor is a man older than 75 in good health. This CDR3 is CASNLAAGGKHLQETQYF. CDR3 coding DNA: TGTGCCAGCAACTTAGCGGCAGGGGGCAAGCACCTCCAAGAGACCCAGTACTTC.